These 19 T cell receptor beta chains came from one sample sequenced in a study of blood T cell repertoires in COVID-19. Libraries were prepared by immunoSEQ multiplex PCR; TCRdb keeps only in-frame clonotypes and omits some of them. Seen here are hundreds of thousands of clones, about 88% observed once, and the top ten hold approximately 1.5%. The sample was PBMCs or T cells enriched from blood (not recorded which). All receptors come from a woman between 18 and 29 years old who had been exposed to COVID-19.

This rearrangement joins TRBV14 to TRBJ2-7, with 9 positions matching TRBD1. Germline values: CDR1 SGHDN, CDR2 FVKESK. The CDR3 totals 15 residues. Losses at the gene ends were 3 bases for V and 8 bases for J; bases not matched to a gene: 11. The CDR3: CASSHPGQGTPKQYF. CDR3 DNA: TGTGCCAGCAGCCACCCGGGACAGGGTACCCCCAAGCAGTACTTC.

This chain uses TRBV6-5 with TRBJ2-2; the D is unclear. From germline, CDR1 is MNHEY and CDR2 SVGAGI. Trimming removed 5 bases from V and 5 bases from J, with 12 bases in between. The CDR3 has 14 amino acids. The CDR3 nucleotides are TGTGCCAGCAGTCTAACCCTGACTACCGGGGAGCTGTTTTTT. Translating it yields CASSLTLTTGELFF.

The chain combines TRBV9 with TRBJ2-7, with 7 positions matching TRBD1. The CDR3 is made up of 15 amino acids. With 3 bases clipped from V and 0 bases from J, the junction kept 6 bases outside the gene matches. Germline V CDR1 and CDR2: SGDLS, YYNGEE. CDR3 DNA: TGTGCCAGCAGCGGGGGGACAGCACGCTCCTACGAGCAGTACTTC. It translates to CASSGGTARSYEQYF. Full variable domain (outside the CDR3, taken from reference TRBV9 and TRBJ2-7): DSGVTQTPKHLITATGQRVTLRCSPRSGDLSVYWYQQSLDQGLQFLIQYYNGEERAKGNILERFSAQQFPDLHSELNLSSLELGDSALYFCASSGGTARSYEQYFGPGTRLTVT.

The chain combines TRBV4-1 with TRBJ2-7; the match to TRBD2 covers 13 bases. The CDR3 is made up of 17 amino acids. Germline CDR1 is MGHRA and CDR2 is YSYEKL. J gave up 4 bases and V 1 base, and 7 bases lay outside the gene matches. The CDR3 sequence: CASSQGGLAGIFYEQYF. CDR3 DNA: TGCGCCAGCAGCCAAGGGGGACTAGCGGGAATTTTTTACGAGCAGTACTTC.

The V gene is TRBV19, the J gene TRBJ1-6; 8 nucleotides match TRBD1. CDR3 length: 13 residues. J was trimmed by 9 bases and V by 5 bases; bases with no gene match: 3. Germline V lookup: CDR1 LNHDA, CDR2 SQIVND (reference sequence). CDR3 residues: CASSSGGSSPLHF. CDR3 nucleotide sequence: TGTGCCAGTAGTTCAGGGGGCAGTTCACCCCTCCACTTT.

This chain links TRBV9 with TRBJ2-1; perhaps TRBD1 as D (6 bases). CDR1 and CDR2 (germline): SGDLS, YYNGEE. CDR3 length equals 16 residues. Trimming removed 0 bases at V and 2 bases at J, with 12 bases between. CDR3 DNA sequence: TGTGCCAGCAGCGTAGGGGCAGGGGTTCCCTACAATGAGCAGTTCTTC. As protein: CASSVGAGVPYNEQFF. Full variable domain (missing parts from reference TRBV9 and TRBJ2-1): DSGVTQTPKHLITATGQRVTLRCSPRSGDLSVYWYQQSLDQGLQFLIQYYNGEERAKGNILERFSAQQFPDLHSELNLSSLELGDSALYFCASSVGAGVPYNEQFFGPGTRLTVL.

The chain recombines TRBV6-5 with TRBJ1-5; no reliable D call. Trimming pared 0 bases from V and 5 bases from J, leaving 8 bases between. Germline V CDR1 and CDR2: MNHEY, SVGAGI. This CDR3 has 14 amino acids. The CDR3 DNA reads as TGTGCCAGCAGTTACTCCGCAGACTATCAGCCCCAGCATTTT. Translation gives CASSYSADYQPQHF.

V usage is TRBV11-3 and J usage is TRBJ2-7; no clear D. Trimming shortened V by 2 bases and J by 6 bases, and 11 bases separated the two germline ends. Germline loops: CDR1 SGHNT, CDR2 YENEEA. The CDR3 is 13 residues long. The CDR3 loop is CASSLTDNAEQYF. CDR3 in DNA: TGTGCCAGCAGCTTAACTGATAACGCCGAGCAGTACTTC. Based on the CDR3 plus reference TRBV11-3 and TRBJ2-7, the full variable domain is EAGVVQSPRYKIIEKKQPVAFWCNPISGHNTLYWYLQNLGQGPELLIRYENEEAVDDSQLPKDRFSAERLKGVDSTLKIQPAELGDSAVYLCASSLTDNAEQYFGPGTRLTVT.

Regarding this clone: The same CDR3 can be traced to other DNA sequences in this sample. The chain couples TRBV7-2 to TRBJ2-7; TRBD2 matches at 7 bases. Germline loops: CDR1 SGHTA, CDR2 FQGNSA. This CDR3 is built from 13 residues. Trimming removed 7 bases from V and 0 bases from J; junction bases left unmatched: 3. CDR3 sequence: CASTGRASYEQYF. In nucleotides, the CDR3 is TGTGCCAGCACAGGGAGGGCCTCCTACGAGCAGTACTTC.

This chain connects TRBV18 to TRBJ2-7; 8 bases line up with TRBD2. Germline lookup yields CDR1 KGHSH and CDR2 LQKENI. Losses at the gene ends were 4 bases for V and 1 base for J; bases not matched to a gene: 6. The CDR3 length is 15 residues. The DNA for the CDR3 is TGTGCCAGCTCACTAGCGGGATCGAGATCCTACGAGCAGTACTTC. Its translation: CASSLAGSRSYEQYF.

The rearrangement uses TRBV19 and TRBJ2-1; 9 bases are a match to TRBD2. The CDR3 extends over 15 amino acids. CDR1 and CDR2 (germline): LNHDA, SQIVND (reference sequence). V trimming: 2 bases; J trimming: 5 bases; junction bases outside the gene matches: 4. The CDR3 nucleotides are TGTGCCAGTAGTATAATGGGACTAGCTAACAATGAGCAGTTCTTC. Translating it yields CASSIMGLANNEQFF. Full variable domain (outside the CDR3, taken from reference TRBV19 and TRBJ2-1): DGGITQSPKYLFRKEGQNVTLSCEQNLNHDAMYWYRQDPGQGLRLIYYSQIVNDFQKGDIAEGYSVSREKKESFPLTVTSAQKNPTAFYLCASSIMGLANNEQFFGPGTRLTVL.

The chain joins TRBV28 to TRBJ2-7, with TRBD1 as a possible D gene (7 bases). The CDR3 loop spans 14 amino acids. Germline CDR1 MDHEN, CDR2 SYDVKM. The germline V and J ends were trimmed by 6 bases and 7 bases, with 19 bases remaining between them. CDR3 sequence reads: CASRPGQRVREQYF. CDR3 DNA sequence: TGTGCCAGCAGGCCGGGACAGCGGGTTAGGGAGCAGTACTTC.

The DNA for the CDR3 is TGTGCCAGCAGCCTCCGCGAGGTCTCCTACGAGCAGTACTTC. Encoded protein: CASSLREVSYEQYF. The rearrangement links TRBV5-5 to TRBJ2-7, with no clear D. There are 14 residues in the CDR3. Trimming removed 4 bases from V and 0 bases from J, with 11 bases in between. Germline CDR1 reads SGHKS; CDR2 reads YYEKEE (reference sequence).

The rearrangement links TRBV13 to TRBJ2-1, with D hard to call. The CDR3 is 15 residues long. Trimming cost V 0 bases and J 12 bases, with 18 bases left between them. Germline CDR1 PRHDT, CDR2 FYEKMQ (reference sequence). The CDR3: CASSLGTTGSGSQFF. Here the CDR3 DNA reads TGTGCCAGCAGCTTAGGAACGACTGGAAGTGGATCGCAGTTCTTC.

This clone was observed once. This chain joins TRBV4-3 and TRBJ2-7; a weak D match, TRBD2 (5 bases). V lost 2 bases to trimming and J lost 3 bases, with 14 bases between them. Per the germline V gene, CDR1 is LGHNA and CDR2 is YSLEER. The CDR3 totals 15 residues. The CDR3 protein is CASSQSRAGNYEQYF. The CDR3 DNA reads as TGCGCCAGCAGCCAATCGCGTGCGGGCAACTACGAGCAGTACTTC.

The V call is TRBV21-1, the J call TRBJ2-2; the D call TRBD2 from the table was never checked on the DNA. TRBV21-1 is an annotated pseudogene. The CDR3 covers 17 residues. CDR3 sequence reads: CASSKRVSGSFPGELFF. The CDR3 bases are TGTGCCAGCAGCAAAAGGGTAAGCGGGAGTTTCCCCGGGGAGCTGTTTTTT.

The V and J genes are TRBV6-1 and TRBJ2-7, with TRBD1 as a possible D gene (6 bases). Looked up from germline, CDR1 is MNHNS and CDR2 is SASEGT. CDR3 size: 13 residues. V lost 3 bases and J lost 3, with 9 bases in between. The CDR3 DNA follows: TGTGCCAGCAGTGACGGACAGCACTACGAGCAGTACTTC. Its translation: CASSDGQHYEQYF.

The rearrangement links TRBV7-8 to TRBJ2-2; 10 nucleotides align to TRBD2. Germline CDR1 and CDR2: SGHVS and FQNEAQ. There are 18 residues in the CDR3. The V gene end was trimmed by 0 bases and the J gene end by 9 bases; junction bases not matched to a gene: 13. The CDR3 sequence: CASSLALAGAGRSWELFF. In DNA form, the CDR3 reads TGTGCCAGCAGCTTAGCGCTAGCGGGAGCGGGGAGGTCCTGGGAGCTGTTTTTT. Full variable domain (outside the CDR3, taken from reference TRBV7-8 and TRBJ2-2): GAGVSQSPRYKVAKRGQDVALRCDPISGHVSLFWYQQALGQGPEFLTYFQNEAQLDKSGLPSDRFFAERPEGSVSTLKIQRTQQEDSAVYLCASSLALAGAGRSWELFFGEGSRLTVL.

V gene TRBV14 combines with J gene TRBJ1-2; D not certain. Germline CDR1 and CDR2: SGHDN and FVKESK. V lost 4 bases to trimming and J lost 7 bases, with 13 bases between them. This CDR3 is built from 13 residues. CDR3 coding DNA: TGTGCCAGCAGCCCCCGGACGGCGGGTGGCTACACCTTC. Its translation is CASSPRTAGGYTF.